The TCR beta chain under discussion was sequenced for a study of STAT3 mutations in large granular lymphocyte leukemia. The germline CDR1 and CDR2 sequences are SGDLS and YYNGEE. CDR3 length: 16 amino acids. With 2 bases removed from V and 0 bases from J, the gap between germline ends came to 12 bases. Sequencing was performed with immunoSEQ multiplex PCR; in TCRdb, only in-frame clones are kept and a portion is missing. The sample has approximately 25,000 clones, around 93% seen once; the top ten hold approximately 6%. Regarding the study as a whole: In T-cell large granular lymphocyte leukemia, about half of patients showed multiple immunodominant subclonotypes. Clonal expansion was inferred from other time points because no sample existed at each clone's first appearance.

Remarks on this clone: Antigen unknown.

V gene TRBV9 combines with J gene TRBJ1-3, with D hard to call. The sequenced material came from peripheral blood mononuclear cells. The receptor was derived from a man aged 40-50 years with T-cell large granular lymphocyte leukemia. Some clones in this sample may be carry-over from other donors' samples. CDR3 sequence (DNA): TGTGCCAGCAGCGTGCGGGAATCGACCTCTGGAAACACCATATATTTT. Encoded protein: CASSVRESTSGNTIYF.